This T cell receptor (beta chain) was found in a study of early T cells in non-severe SARS-CoV-2 infection. CDR3 length equals 15 residues. Germline-derived CDR1 and CDR2 are LNHDA and SQIVND (reference sequence). V was shortened by 11 bases and J by 3 bases, with 23 bases between the two germline ends. Study results and limitations: Lookups in VDJdb leaned toward anti-spike CD8 responses and missed private and CD4 specificities.

This clonotype was counted only a few times. Its antigen remains unidentified. Each single cDNA molecule received a unique molecular identifier. MiXCR, applied by TCRdb to the 5' RACE reads, yields one record per CDR3 protein. This sample has about 48,000 distinct CDR3 sequences, with approximately 8.1% found just once. This receptor was identified in an adult who was a healthcare worker with PCR-confirmed SARS-CoV-2 infection or an uninfected control (not recorded which). The specimen sequenced was whole blood. This sequence joins TRBV19 and TRBJ2-7, with TRBD1 as a possible D gene (5 bases). This chain's CDR3 is CASKGHQPGNYEQYF. The CDR3 DNA reads as TGTGCCTCAAAGGGCCACCAGCCAGGGAACTACGAGCAGTACTTC.